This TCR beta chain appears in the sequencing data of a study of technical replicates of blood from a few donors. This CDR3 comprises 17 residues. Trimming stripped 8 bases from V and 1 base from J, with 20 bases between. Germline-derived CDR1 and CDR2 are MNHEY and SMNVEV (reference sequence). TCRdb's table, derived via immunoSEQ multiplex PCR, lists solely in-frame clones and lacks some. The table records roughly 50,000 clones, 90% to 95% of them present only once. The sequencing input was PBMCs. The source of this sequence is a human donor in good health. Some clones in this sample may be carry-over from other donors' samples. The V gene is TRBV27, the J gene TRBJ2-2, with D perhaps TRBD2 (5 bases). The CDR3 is CASSLLGVALNTGELFF. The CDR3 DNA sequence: TGTGCCAGCTCCCTCCTTGGGGTAGCGTTGAACACCGGGGAGCTGTTTTTT.